Included here is one TCR beta chain sequence, with context. Antigen: not known. This specimen belongs to a study of Ad26.COV2.S vaccination and SARS-CoV-2 variants. Sequencing used immunoSEQ multiplex PCR; TCRdb keeps in-frame clones, though not all of them. The repertoire holds fewer than 800,000 clones, with 70% to 90% as singletons. Treatment indicated: around 19 received Ad26.COV2.S at low or high dose, single or two shots; roughly five received placebo; per-sample allocation not given. Repertoires come from day 63 after the first vaccine or placebo injection. General study findings and limits: Placebo recipients and vaccine recipients were similar in non-spike TCR breadth.

This TCR was sampled from a person aged 18-65 years who received the Ad26.COV2.S COVID-19 vaccine or a placebo. Sequenced material: peripheral blood, taken in a trial of Ad26.COV2.S vaccine versus placebo.

CDR3 loop: CASSLGQGEAGNTIYF. CDR3 in DNA: TGTGCCAGCAGCTTGGGACAGGGAGAAGCTGGAAACACCATATATTTT. V and J are TRBV5-4 and TRBJ1-3, with 7 bases matching TRBD1. Germline loops: CDR1 SGHNT, CDR2 YYREEE (reference sequence). The CDR3 length is 16 residues. V dropped 0 bases and J dropped 2; count of bases not matched to a gene: 5.